These 5 T cell receptor beta chains share one sample of origin, sequenced in a study of blood T cell repertoires in COVID-19. The data were produced by immunoSEQ multiplex PCR, yet TCRdb's version contains in-frame clones alone and is incomplete. The sample holds roughly 280,000 clones, over 85% seen once. Specimen: PBMCs or T cells enriched from blood (not recorded which). These receptors were taken from a woman aged 55-75 years who had recovered from COVID-19.

This chain connects TRBV7-2 to TRBJ2-3; D call uncertain. This CDR3 contains 14 residues. Germline lookup yields CDR1 SGHTA and CDR2 FQGNSA. Trimming removed 7 bases from V and 0 bases from J, with 11 bases in between. For the CDR3, the DNA is TGTGCCAGCAATAGGCGGAGTAGCACAGATACGCAGTATTTT. This codes for CASNRRSSTDTQYF.

The chain combines TRBV6-4 with TRBJ1-6; D is possibly TRBD1 (6 bases). The germline V and J ends were trimmed by 4 bases and 6 bases, with 7 bases remaining between them. The V gene's germline CDR1 is MRHNA and CDR2 SNTAGT. This CDR3 has 13 amino acids. CDR3 sequence (DNA): TGTGCCAGCAGTGTAGGGGGTAATTCACCCCTCCACTTT. Translating gives CASSVGGNSPLHF.

V and J are TRBV27 and TRBJ1-3; D is unclear. The length of the CDR3 is 13 residues. CDR1 is MNHEY and CDR2 is SMNVEV in the germline V gene (reference sequence). Trimming took 6 bases from V and 4 from J, leaving 10 bases between them. CDR3 sequence (DNA): TGTGCCAGCAGAACTTTTTCCGGAAACACCATATATTTT. Encoded protein: CASRTFSGNTIYF.

The chain has TRBV10-1 and TRBJ1-1; D is unclear. The germline V gene has CDR1 WNHNN and CDR2 SYGVQD (reference sequence). There are 11 residues in the CDR3. CDR3 residues: CAASGHTEAFF. The CDR3 DNA follows: TGCGCAGCGAGCGGGCACACTGAAGCTTTCTTT.

This rearrangement joins TRBV6-5 to TRBJ1-1; weak D call: TRBD1 (6 bases). The CDR3 sequence is 13 residues long. CDR1 MNHEY and CDR2 SVGAGI come from the germline V gene. Trimming stripped 6 bases from V and 5 bases from J, with 13 bases between. CDR3 DNA sequence: TGTGCCAGCAGGGTCGGTCAGGGGACTGAAGCTTTCTTT. This translates into CASRVGQGTEAFF.